A single sample gave rise to the 27 T cell receptor beta chains below, sequenced in a study of blood T cells in healthy people across ages. Through a sample-barcoded 5' primer and a J-beta primer mix, a second PCR was run for roughly 6 to 12 cycles. TCRdb re-called the 5' RACE reads with MiXCR, one entry per CDR3 protein. Of almost 550,000 distinct CDR3 sequences listed, around 24% are singletons. Another study also made use of these data, one on T cells of mothers and their children.

The specimen was blood. Every receptor here comes from a boy younger than 18 in good health.

Worth noting for this clonotype: Germline is not matched at one junction end, which may reflect a read error. The chain combines TRBV20-1 with TRBJ1-2; no clear D. This CDR3 region has 12 residues. Germline lookup yields CDR1 DFQATT and CDR2 SNEGSKA (reference sequence). CDR3 in DNA: TGCAGCGCTAGCGTCCGCGGACCTGGCTACACCTTC. Residues: CSASVRGPGYTF.

Only a few counts were recorded for this clonotype. The chain couples TRBV3-1 to TRBJ1-6; possibly TRBD1 for D (5 bases). Germline values: CDR1 LGHDT, CDR2 YNNKEL (reference sequence). Trimming left V 0 bases short and J 0 bases short, with 12 bases between. The CDR3 has 18 residues. The CDR3 loop reads CASSQEKGYSSYNSPLHF. CDR3 bases: TGTGCCAGCAGCCAAGAGAAGGGGTACAGCTCCTATAATTCACCCCTCCACTTT.

The chain couples TRBV6-5 to TRBJ1-1, with 8 nucleotides matching TRBD1. Trimming took 5 bases from V and 2 from J; bases not matched to a gene: 7. This CDR3 is built from 15 residues. Germline CDR1 MNHEY, CDR2 SVGAGI. The CDR3, as DNA: TGTGCCAGCAGTACCCCCGGACAGGGCAACACTGAAGCTTTCTTT. Protein sequence: CASSTPGQGNTEAFF.

The chain carries TRBV29-1 and TRBJ1-6; TRBD1 might be the D (5 bases). Germline lookup yields CDR1 SQVTM and CDR2 ANQGSEA. Trimming shortened V by 4 bases and J by 14 bases, and 12 bases separated the two germline ends. The CDR3 consists of 11 residues. Here the CDR3 reads CSVVEGLALHF. The CDR3 DNA reads TGCAGCGTTGTTGAGGGGTTGGCCCTCCACTTT.

This clonotype was recorded a few times. The J gene is TRBJ2-1, the V gene TRBV11-1; D gene uncertain. The CDR3 contains 11 residues. Germline loops: CDR1 SGHAT, CDR2 FQDESV (reference sequence). Trimming shortened V by 5 bases and J by 7 bases, and 6 bases separated the two germline ends. CDR3 protein: CASSEENEQFF. In nucleotides, the CDR3 is TGTGCCAGCAGCGAGGAAAATGAGCAGTTCTTC.

This clonotype was detected only once. This chain joins TRBV6-5 and TRBJ2-1; D is possibly TRBD1 or TRBD2 (6 bases each). V lost 6 bases and J lost 1, with 13 bases in between. Germline lookup yields CDR1 MNHEY and CDR2 SVGAGI. This CDR3 region has 15 residues. The DNA of the CDR3 is TGTGCCAGCAGAAAACAAGGGGGGTCCTACAATGAGCAGTTCTTC. This sequence encodes CASRKQGGSYNEQFF.

This clonotype was counted a few times. CDR3 coding DNA: TGCAGTGCTAGAGATCTTGGGGTGGGTTTGGAACAGCCCCAGCATTTT. Protein sequence: CSARDLGVGLEQPQHF. V usage is TRBV20-1 and J usage is TRBJ1-5, with D uncertain. The CDR3 is 16 residues long. Deletions cut 0 bases from V and 7 bases from J, with 19 bases between. CDR1 is DFQATT, CDR2 SNEGSKA, per germline (reference sequence).

This clonotype was observed a handful of times. Given a much more abundant clone one base away, this may be a read error. Without the conserved terminal phenylalanine or tryptophan, this CDR3 likely stems from a read error. In nucleotides, the CDR3 is TGTGCCAGCAGCTCCGGGACAGGCAGCACAGATACGCAGTATCTT. Encoded protein: CASSSGTGSTDTQYL. The chain employs TRBV6-5 and TRBJ2-3, with 8 bases aligning to TRBD1. With V trimmed by 6 bases and J by 0 bases, 5 bases remained unmatched. This CDR3 has 15 residues. Germline CDR1 MNHEY, CDR2 SVGAGI.

This clonotype was counted a few times. This chain links TRBV3-1 with TRBJ2-4, with D hard to call. The V end was cut by 1 base, the J end by 6 bases, with 7 bases between. CDR1 and CDR2 from the germline V gene are LGHDT and YNNKEL (reference sequence). The CDR3 has 13 amino acids. For the CDR3, the DNA is TGTGCCAGCAGCCAAGGCATCCTAAACATTCAGTACTTC. Translating gives CASSQGILNIQYF.

The chain carries TRBV29-1 and TRBJ2-1; TRBD2 matches at 15 bases. This CDR3 spans 17 amino acids. CDR1 SQVTM and CDR2 ANQGSEA come from the germline V gene. Trimming removed 7 bases from V and 0 bases from J; junction bases left unmatched: 7. Here the CDR3 reads CSAGGTSGRPSYNEQFF. The DNA for the CDR3 is TGCAGCGCCGGAGGGACTAGCGGGAGGCCCTCCTACAATGAGCAGTTCTTC.

The chain recombines TRBV29-1 with TRBJ2-2; D may be TRBD2 (5 bases). Germline CDR1 and CDR2: SQVTM and ANQGSEA. The ends were cut back, 7 bases at V and 3 bases at J, with 15 bases in the middle. CDR3 length: 14 residues. CDR3 region: CSARTAGDTGELFF. The CDR3 DNA sequence: TGCAGCGCGCGGACGGCCGGGGACACCGGGGAGCTGTTTTTT.

This clonotype was found a few times. The chain has TRBV29-1 and TRBJ2-3; D may be TRBD1 or TRBD2 (5 bases each). The CDR3 is 14 residues long. Trimming left V 6 bases short and J 2 bases short, with 15 bases between. Germline V gene data show CDR1 as SQVTM and CDR2 as ANQGSEA. The CDR3 spells CSVLGVVFTDTQYF. The CDR3 DNA reads as TGCAGCGTATTGGGGGTGGTCTTCACAGATACGCAGTATTTT.

V gene TRBV2 combines with J gene TRBJ2-5, with 12 bases lining up with TRBD1. Germline assignment: CDR1 SNHLY and CDR2 FYNNEI. The CDR3 runs 16 residues. V trimming: 6 bases; J trimming: 3 bases; junction bases outside the gene matches: 8. The CDR3 loop reads CASSNPGQGAEETQYF. CDR3 bases: TGTGCCAGCAGCAACCCGGGACAGGGGGCTGAAGAGACCCAGTACTTC.

This clonotype occurred a few times. The rearrangement uses TRBV20-1 and TRBJ1-3; D is uncertain. The CDR3 length is 14 residues. From germline, CDR1 is DFQATT and CDR2 SNEGSKA (reference sequence). V dropped 5 bases and J dropped 0 bases, with 11 bases sitting between them. Here the CDR3 DNA reads TGCAGTGCTTCAGACGGCTACTCTGGAAACACCATATATTTT. Its translation: CSASDGYSGNTIYF.

This clonotype showed up many times. This chain joins TRBV2 and TRBJ1-5; D is unclear. This CDR3 comprises 12 residues. The V and J ends lost 7 bases and 4 bases respectively, with 8 bases between them. CDR1 SNHLY and CDR2 FYNNEI come from the germline V gene. CDR3 in amino acids: CASNRGNQPQHF. CDR3 DNA sequence: TGTGCCAGCAACCGGGGTAATCAGCCCCAGCATTTT.

This clonotype showed up just a few times. The V call is TRBV18, the J call TRBJ2-5; 10 bases line up with TRBD2. The assigned J gene may be wrong: the sequence end matches TRBJ2-7 better. Germline lookup yields CDR1 KGHSH and CDR2 LQKENI. This CDR3 comprises 14 residues. CDR3 sequence reads: CASSPGTSDYEQYF. CDR3 in DNA: TGTGCCAGCTCACCAGGGACTAGCGACTACGAGCAGTACTTC.

This clonotype was seen more than once but under ten times. V gene TRBV5-1 combines with J gene TRBJ2-5, with no clear D. The CDR3 is made up of 13 amino acids. Germline assignment: CDR1 SGHRS and CDR2 YFSETQ. The V gene lost 2 bases and the J gene lost 5 bases, with 10 bases spanning the gap. CDR3 nucleotide sequence: TGCGCCAGCAGCTTCGGGTTGGAGGAGACCCAGTACTTC. Residues: CASSFGLEETQYF.

This clonotype was found a few times. This chain connects TRBV6-1 to TRBJ2-1; TRBD2 aligns across 12 bases. V was pared by 5 bases and J by 3 bases, with 5 bases of the junction left unmatched. The CDR3 spans 16 residues. Germline V gene lookup returns CDR1 MNHNS and CDR2 SASEGT. CDR3 nucleotide sequence: TGTGCCAGCAGTCAACCGGGACTAGCGGGCTACAATGAGCAGTTCTTC. It translates to CASSQPGLAGYNEQFF.

In its sample, this clonotype was seen a few times. The chain uses TRBV28 and TRBJ2-3; D may be TRBD2 (7 bases). CDR1 and CDR2 (germline): MDHEN, SYDVKM. CDR3 size: 15 residues. Trimming stripped 1 base from V and 1 base from J, with 9 bases between. CDR3 nucleotide sequence: TGTGCCAGCAGTTTATCCGGGGGGCGCACAGATACGCAGTATTTT. Translated, it gives CASSLSGGRTDTQYF.

J is TRBJ1-4 and V is TRBV7-9, with D uncertain. V lost 5 bases and J lost 7, with 14 bases in between. Per germline, CDR1 SEHNR and CDR2 FQNEAQ (reference sequence). The CDR3 totals 14 residues. CDR3 DNA: TGTGCCAGCAGCCCGGGCACAATTGGTGAAAAACTGTTTTTT. It is translated as CASSPGTIGEKLFF.

The chain combines TRBV7-9 with TRBJ2-3, with a possible D match to TRBD2 (6 bases). With 5 bases removed from V and 0 bases from J, the gap between germline ends came to 18 bases. The CDR3 covers 17 residues. Germline V gene sequence: CDR1 SEHNR, CDR2 FQNEAQ (reference sequence). The CDR3 is CASSPGGGKSSTDTQYF. Written as DNA, the CDR3 is TGTGCCAGCAGCCCGGGTGGGGGGAAATCCAGCACAGATACGCAGTATTTT.

This clonotype was seen a few times. The chain employs TRBV4-3 and TRBJ2-1; D might be TRBD1 (6 bases). With 4 bases removed from V and 0 bases from J, the gap between germline ends came to 19 bases. The CDR3 is 18 residues long. Per germline, CDR1 LGHNA and CDR2 YSLEER. This CDR3 is CASSRPSQGRPSYNEQFF. CDR3 DNA: TGCGCCAGCAGCCGCCCGTCCCAGGGGCGTCCCTCCTACAATGAGCAGTTCTTC.

There are a few counts of this clonotype. This sequence joins TRBV7-2 and TRBJ2-3; 9 bases map to TRBD2. The CDR3 runs to 15 residues. The germline V gene encodes CDR1 SGHTA and CDR2 FQGNSA. V shed 1 base, J shed 6 bases, and the junction held 5 bases outside the gene matches. The CDR3 loop reads CASSLDPSGADTQYF. In nucleotides, the CDR3 is TGTGCCAGCAGCTTAGACCCTAGCGGGGCGGATACGCAGTATTTT. Full variable domain (missing parts from reference TRBV7-2 and TRBJ2-3): GAGVSQSPSNKVTEKGKDVELRCDPISGHTALYWYRQSLGQGLEFLIYFQGNSAPDKSGLPSDRFSAERTGGSVSTLTIQRTQQEDSAVYLCASSLDPSGADTQYFGPGTRLTVL.

V and J are TRBV28 and TRBJ2-2; D not certain. CDR3 length equals 15 residues. Germline V gene sequence: CDR1 MDHEN, CDR2 SYDVKM. The ends were cut back, 4 bases at V and 0 bases at J, with 9 bases in the middle. CDR3 in amino acids: CASSSPVANTGELFF. CDR3 sequence (DNA): TGTGCCAGCAGTTCGCCGGTAGCGAACACCGGGGAGCTGTTTTTT.

This clonotype was observed a handful of times. The rearrangement links TRBV12-3 or TRBV12-4 to TRBJ2-2; D uncertain. Trimming took off 8 bases at V and 0 bases at J, with 16 bases between the two ends. CDR3 size: 16 residues. CDR3 bases: TGTGCCAGCCAGTTTAGAGGCTGGGCGAACACCGGGGAGCTGTTTTTT. This sequence encodes CASQFRGWANTGELFF.

The chain is built from TRBV4-3 and TRBJ2-4; D remains unclear. The CDR3 spans 15 residues. Germline V gives CDR1 LGHNA, CDR2 YSLEER. Between the trimmed V and J ends, which lost 0 bases and 5 bases, there was a span of 11 bases. DNA for the CDR3: TGCGCCAGCAGCCAAGATAATGCTGGTCAAAACATTCAGTACTTC. It is translated as CASSQDNAGQNIQYF.

This chain uses TRBV6-2 or TRBV6-3 with TRBJ1-5; D ambiguous. Trimming took 1 base from V and 9 from J, leaving 13 bases between them. Germline V lookup: CDR1 MNHEY, CDR2 SVGEGT. CDR3 length: 14 residues. The CDR3 sequence is CASSYWEAPRPQHF. The CDR3 nucleotides read TGTGCCAGCAGTTACTGGGAGGCTCCGCGGCCCCAGCATTTT.